This T cell receptor (beta chain) originates from a study of cytomegalovirus exposure and HLA in healthy donors. The PCR made use of 60 Vbeta and 13 Jbeta primers. Only in-frame clones appear in the TCRdb table, and some are missing; sequencing was by immunoSEQ multiplex PCR. The table lists approximately 60,000 clones, about 80% of them singletons. This clone has just one count. Losses at the gene ends were 2 bases for V and 6 bases for J; bases not matched to a gene: 17. CDR1 is SGHDT, CDR2 YYEEEE, per germline. The CDR3 is 18 residues long. The sequenced sample consisted of PBMCs. The sequence was obtained from a man in his forties in good health and CMV-seronegative. The chain couples TRBV5-6 to TRBJ2-5; 9 positions agree with TRBD1. The CDR3 sequence is CASSLMVIRDRAAQTQYF. DNA of the CDR3: TGTGCCAGCAGCTTAATGGTGATAAGGGACAGGGCCGCGCAGACCCAGTACTTC. The complete variable domain, with remaining parts taken from reference TRBV5-6 and TRBJ2-5, reads DAGVTQSPTHLIKTRGQQVTLRCSPKSGHDTVSWYQQALGQGPQFIFQYYEEEERQRGNFPDRFSGHQFPNYSSELNVNALLLGDSALYLCASSLMVIRDRAAQTQYFGPGTRLLVL.